This entry lists 32 T cell receptor beta chains sequenced from one sample in a study of response to subunit inactivated influenza vaccine. TCRdb fed the RT-PCR reads into MiXCR, producing one record per CDR3 protein. The sample includes 650,000 to 800,000 distinct CDR3 sequences, over 11% of them seen just once. The starting material was PBMCs from blood, obtained around two weeks before vaccination. These receptors were collected from a middle-aged man who received an inactivated influenza vaccine.

This clonotype was seen a few times. V usage is TRBV4-3 and J usage is TRBJ1-1; 7 bases align to TRBD1. Losses at the gene ends were 4 bases for V and 4 bases for J; bases not matched to a gene: 6. Germline CDR1 reads LGHNA; CDR2 reads YSLEER. CDR3 length: 14 residues. CDR3: CASSRDRVGTEAFF. CDR3 in DNA: TGCGCCAGCAGCCGAGACAGGGTTGGCACTGAAGCTTTCTTT.

The chain recombines TRBV20-1 with TRBJ2-7; tentatively, D is TRBD1 (6 bases). Trimming removed 7 bases at V and 4 bases at J, with 17 bases between. The CDR3 contains 13 residues. CDR1 and CDR2 from the germline V gene are DFQATT and SNEGSKA (reference sequence). The CDR3 DNA is TGCAGTGGAGCGGACAGAAGAAGTTACGAGCAGTACTTC. Translated, it gives CSGADRRSYEQYF.

This clonotype has more than one count but fewer than ten. V and J are TRBV4-3 and TRBJ1-2; possibly TRBD1 for D (6 bases). Per germline, CDR1 LGHNA and CDR2 YSLEER. V dropped 0 bases and J dropped 4 bases, with 12 bases sitting between them. There are 15 residues in the CDR3. CDR3 region: CASSQDLTGTYGYTF. CDR3 nucleotides: TGCGCCAGCAGCCAAGATCTAACAGGGACCTATGGCTACACCTTC.

This clonotype was observed at least ten times. This sequence joins TRBV12-3 or TRBV12-4 and TRBJ2-6; D may be TRBD1 (5 bases). The CDR3 loop spans 14 amino acids. V lost 8 bases to trimming and J lost 1 base, with 9 bases between them. CDR3 sequence reads: CASGRGSGANVLTF. The CDR3 region has the DNA TGTGCCAGCGGAAGGGGATCTGGGGCCAACGTCCTGACTTTC.

This clonotype was seen a handful of times. This rearrangement joins TRBV4-3 to TRBJ1-2; 9 bases agree with TRBD1. Germline CDR1 and CDR2: LGHNA and YSLEER. After removal of 3 bases from V and 0 bases from J, the junction contained 8 bases not matched to a gene. This CDR3 has 17 residues. For the CDR3, the DNA is TGCGCCAGCAGCCAGGATCTGAGACAGGGGGCTAACTATGGCTACACCTTC. Residues: CASSQDLRQGANYGYTF.

This clonotype was seen only a few times. The chain uses TRBV4-3 and TRBJ2-3; D is undetermined. This CDR3 comprises 13 residues. From germline, CDR1 is LGHNA and CDR2 YSLEER. V was clipped by 0 bases and J by 6 bases, with 7 bases between them. CDR3 nucleotide sequence: TGCGCCAGCAGCCAAGATTTTCAGGATACGCAGTATTTT. Translated: CASSQDFQDTQYF.

This clonotype was detected only a few times. The chain has TRBV4-3 and TRBJ2-6, with D possibly being TRBD1 or TRBD2 (6 bases each). The V end was cut by 4 bases, the J end by 1 base, with 20 bases between. The CDR3 has 19 amino acids. The germline gives CDR1 LGHNA, CDR2 YSLEER. This chain's CDR3 is CASSRNRGTGTSGANVLTF. The CDR3 DNA reads TGCGCCAGCAGCCGGAATAGGGGGACTGGGACATCTGGGGCCAACGTCCTGACTTTC.

The chain combines TRBV4-2 with TRBJ2-7; a weak D match, TRBD2 (6 bases). The CDR3 runs to 14 residues. Germline-derived CDR1 and CDR2 are LGHNA and YNFKEQ. V lost 0 bases to trimming and J lost 2 bases, with 8 bases between them. CDR3 bases: TGTGCCAGCAGCCAAGATGCGGGAACCTACGAGCAGTACTTC. Its protein product is CASSQDAGTYEQYF.

This clonotype was seen a handful of times. The chain uses TRBV20-1 and TRBJ1-4, with 10 bases lining up with TRBD1. J was trimmed by 8 bases and V by 2 bases; bases with no gene match: 8. The CDR3 length is 15 residues. The germline V gene has CDR1 DFQATT and CDR2 SNEGSKA (reference sequence). The CDR3 loop is CSARQTGGRKEKLFF. The DNA for the CDR3 is TGCAGTGCTAGACAGACAGGGGGCCGAAAGGAAAAACTGTTTTTT.

The chain employs TRBV12-3 or TRBV12-4 and TRBJ1-6, with TRBD1 as a possible D gene (6 bases). V was pared by 5 bases and J by 7 bases, with 18 bases between. CDR3 size: 16 residues. The CDR3 reads CASSRTTGQNNSPLHF. The CDR3 DNA reads TGTGCCAGCAGTCGAACGACTGGACAGAACAATTCACCCCTCCACTTT.

Remarks on this clonotype: A clone one base away is much larger, so this may be a read error. The V gene is TRBV12-3 or TRBV12-4, the J gene TRBJ2-1; TRBD1 matches at 10 bases. J gave up 8 bases and V 9 bases, and 13 bases lay outside the gene matches. This CDR3 spans 15 amino acids. This CDR3 is CASPSGDRGGHEQFF. The CDR3 nucleotides read TGTGCCAGTCCCTCTGGGGACAGGGGCGGCCATGAGCAGTTCTTC.

This sequence joins TRBV5-1 and TRBJ2-1, with 9 bases matching TRBD1. The CDR3 has 17 amino acids. CDR1 and CDR2 (germline): SGHRS, YFSETQ. After removal of 1 base from V and 2 bases from J, the junction contained 7 bases not matched to a gene. CDR3 sequence (DNA): TGCGCCAGCAGCTTGACCGAGACAGGGGGTACCTACAATGAGCAGTTCTTC. It specifies CASSLTETGGTYNEQFF.

This clonotype was found many times. The genes are TRBV15 and TRBJ1-5, with TRBD1 identical over 8 bases. CDR3 length equals 13 residues. The V and J ends lost 7 bases and 2 bases, in that order; junction bases with no gene match: 1. Per germline, CDR1 LNHNV and CDR2 YYDKDF (reference sequence). CDR3 in DNA: TGTGCCACCACGGGACAGGGCAATCAGCCCCAGCATTTT. Translating it yields CATTGQGNQPQHF. Full variable domain (remainder filled in from reference TRBV15 and TRBJ1-5): DAMVIQNPRYQVTQFGKPVTLSCSQTLNHNVMYWYQQKSSQAPKLLFHYYDKDFNNEADTPDNFQSRRPNTSFCFLDIRSPGLGDTAMYLCATTGQGNQPQHFGDGTRLSIL.

This clonotype was counted many times. The rearrangement joins TRBV11-1 to TRBJ2-1; 11 nucleotides align to TRBD2. This CDR3 is 19 amino acids long. The V gene's germline CDR1 is SGHAT and CDR2 FQDESV (reference sequence). V shed 0 bases, J shed 2 bases, and the junction held 9 bases outside the gene matches. The CDR3 coding sequence is TGTGCCAGCAGCTTAGCGGTTACTAGCGGGAGCCTTACCTACAATGAGCAGTTCTTC. Translation: CASSLAVTSGSLTYNEQFF.

At least ten counts were recorded for this clonotype. The chain joins TRBV20-1 to TRBJ2-3, with D maybe TRBD2 (5 bases). V lost 3 bases and J 2 bases, leaving 9 bases between the germline ends. Germline CDR1 and CDR2: DFQATT and SNEGSKA (reference sequence). The length of the CDR3 is 13 residues. CDR3 sequence (DNA): TGCAGTGCTAGGAAGGGAGCCACAGATACGCAGTATTTT. The encoded protein is CSARKGATDTQYF.

There are many counts of this clonotype. This rearrangement joins TRBV5-1 to TRBJ2-1, with 7 bases that match TRBD1. The CDR3 has 15 residues. Germline V gene data show CDR1 as SGHRS and CDR2 as YFSETQ. V was clipped by 1 base and J by 5 bases; unmatched bases: 6. The CDR3 nucleotides are TGCGCCAGCAGCTTGATCCGGGACAGAGACAATGAGCAGTTCTTC. This codes for CASSLIRDRDNEQFF.

The J gene is TRBJ1-1, the V gene TRBV4-1; a weak D match, TRBD1 (5 bases). CDR3 size: 14 residues. Germline V gene lookup returns CDR1 MGHRA and CDR2 YSYEKL. Trimming cost V 3 bases and J 4 bases, with 12 bases left between them. As DNA, the CDR3 is TGCGCCAGCAGCCAGGAAGGGGCGGGCACTGAAGCTTTCTTT. This codes for CASSQEGAGTEAFF.

About this clonotype: One end of the junction does not line up with germline, which may come from a read error. The rearrangement links TRBV19 to TRBJ2-7; TRBD1 agrees at 10 bases. The CDR3 covers 14 residues. Germline V CDR1 and CDR2: LNHDA, SQIVND (reference sequence). CDR3 residues: CARSAGQGPYEQYF. CDR3 nucleotide sequence: TGTGCCCGTAGTGCGGGACAGGGGCCCTACGAGCAGTACTTC.

This clonotype was observed many times. The gene calls are TRBV4-3 and TRBJ2-2; tentatively, D is TRBD1 or TRBD2 (5 bases each). This CDR3 is built from 15 residues. CDR1 is LGHNA, CDR2 YSLEER, per germline. The V end lost 0 bases, the J end lost 8 bases, and 13 bases lay between the germline ends. CDR3: CASSQDRGPQGELFF. For the CDR3, the DNA is TGCGCCAGCAGCCAAGATCGGGGCCCCCAGGGGGAGCTGTTTTTT.

The chain combines TRBV20-1 with TRBJ1-2; unclear D gene. Germline values: CDR1 DFQATT, CDR2 SNEGSKA (reference sequence). Trimming took off 0 bases at V and 2 bases at J, with 13 bases between the two ends. The CDR3 runs 15 residues. The CDR3 nucleotides are TGCAGTGCTAGAGATCTGTCGGCTCGGAACTATGGCTACACCTTC. Translation: CSARDLSARNYGYTF.

The sample holds a few counts of this clonotype. A read error may account for a junction end that differs from germline. The CDR3 sequence: CSVGGPGQGARYPSF. In DNA, the CDR3 is TGCAGCGTTGGGGGACCGGGACAGGGGGCCCGCTACCCCTCATTC. The chain uses TRBV29-1 and TRBJ2-5; 12 nucleotides match TRBD1. CDR1 is SQVTM, CDR2 ANQGSEA, per germline. The CDR3 is made up of 15 amino acids.

This clonotype showed up many times. The V call is TRBV5-4, the J call TRBJ2-1; 11 positions match TRBD2. Germline CDR1 SGHNT, CDR2 YYREEE (reference sequence). The CDR3 runs to 21 residues. V dropped 2 bases and J dropped 0; count of bases not matched to a gene: 16. The CDR3 sequence is CASSLRGQVAGGPSSYNEQFF. The CDR3 DNA is TGTGCCAGCAGCTTACGAGGGCAGGTAGCGGGAGGGCCCAGCTCCTACAATGAGCAGTTCTTC. The full variable domain, its missing parts supplied by reference TRBV5-4 and TRBJ2-1, is ETGVTQSPTHLIKTRGQQVTLRCSSQSGHNTVSWYQQALGQGPQFIFQYYREEENGRGNFPPRFSGLQFPNYSSELNVNALELDDSALYLCASSLRGQVAGGPSSYNEQFFGPGTRLTVL.

Many counts were recorded for this clonotype. This chain links TRBV7-2 with TRBJ1-6; D is unclear. V dropped 4 bases and J dropped 9 bases, with 16 bases sitting between them. CDR1 and CDR2 (germline): SGHTA, FQGNSA. The CDR3 extends over 15 amino acids. The CDR3 DNA is TGTGCCAGCAGCTCTATTAATAGTCCAGGTTCACCCCTCCACTTT. It codes for CASSSINSPGSPLHF.

The chain recombines TRBV24-1 with TRBJ2-5; the match to TRBD2 covers 7 bases. CDR3 length equals 19 residues. The V gene end was trimmed by 7 bases and the J gene end by 4 bases; junction bases not matched to a gene: 23. The germline gives CDR1 KGHDR, CDR2 SFDVKD. The CDR3 coding sequence is TGTGCCACCAGCGAAAAATCTAGCGGAAGTTTGCGCATCGTAGAGACCCAGTACTTC. Translated, it gives CATSEKSSGSLRIVETQYF.

Only a few counts were recorded for this clonotype. V is TRBV6-5 and J is TRBJ2-4; no firm D call. The CDR3 has 15 amino acids. The germline V and J ends were trimmed by 4 bases and 0 bases, with 10 bases remaining between them. Germline V CDR1 and CDR2: MNHEY, SVGAGI. In DNA, the CDR3 is TGTGCCAGCAGTTCTTTGCTAGGAGCCAAAAACATTCAGTACTTC. Translating it yields CASSSLLGAKNIQYF.

The chain carries TRBV18 and TRBJ1-1; TRBD1 agrees at 7 bases. This CDR3 contains 18 residues. Trimming took 3 bases from V and 4 from J; bases not matched to a gene: 17. Germline lookup yields CDR1 KGHSH and CDR2 LQKENI. CDR3 sequence (DNA): TGTGCCAGCTCACCCGCGACAGGGCTCGCCCAACTAGCCACTGAAGCTTTCTTT. This sequence encodes CASSPATGLAQLATEAFF.

The chain carries TRBV20-1 and TRBJ2-3; D perhaps matches TRBD2 (5 bases). The CDR3 is 12 amino acids. Looked up from germline, CDR1 is DFQATT and CDR2 is SNEGSKA (reference sequence). V gave up 3 bases and J gave up 2 bases, with 6 bases separating them. CDR3 in DNA: TGCAGTGCTAGCGGGGACACAGATACGCAGTATTTT. Protein: CSASGDTDTQYF.

V and J are TRBV9 and TRBJ2-7, with D perhaps being TRBD1 or TRBD2 (5 bases each). CDR3 length: 13 amino acids. The V gene lost 3 bases and the J gene lost 6 bases, with 13 bases spanning the gap. From germline, CDR1 is SGDLS and CDR2 YYNGEE. This chain's CDR3 is CASSAGTVGEQYF. In nucleotides, the CDR3 is TGTGCCAGCAGCGCTGGGACGGTAGGCGAGCAGTACTTC.

This chain links TRBV6-4 with TRBJ2-4, with TRBD1 matching 9 bases. V dropped 2 bases and J dropped 2; count of bases not matched to a gene: 22. This CDR3 spans 22 amino acids. CDR1 and CDR2 from the germline V gene are MRHNA and SNTAGT. CDR3 loop: CASSDNFLDRGLQRYPKNIQYF. CDR3 in DNA: TGTGCCAGCAGTGACAATTTTTTGGACAGGGGTCTCCAGAGATATCCCAAAAACATTCAGTACTTC.

This chain links TRBV15 with TRBJ2-5, with 7 bases that match TRBD1. The J segment lost 5 bases and the V segment lost 0 bases, leaving 3 bases of the junction unmatched. Germline lookup yields CDR1 LNHNV and CDR2 YYDKDF (reference sequence). The CDR3 covers 14 residues. CDR3 sequence: CATSREGGRETQYF. CDR3 nucleotides: TGTGCCACCAGCAGAGAAGGGGGCAGGGAGACCCAGTACTTC.

This clonotype was detected only a few times. This rearrangement joins TRBV10-3 to TRBJ2-3, with TRBD1 matching over 7 bases. V gave up 4 bases and J gave up 4 bases; unmatched junction bases: 5. The CDR3 runs 14 residues. The germline gives CDR1 ENHRY, CDR2 SYGVKD. For the CDR3, the DNA is TGTGCCATCAGTGGGACAGGTTGGGCAGATACGCAGTATTTT. Protein sequence: CAISGTGWADTQYF.

This clonotype came up a few times. The chain has TRBV7-9 and TRBJ2-7; the D gene is possibly TRBD1 (6 bases). Germline V gives CDR1 SEHNR, CDR2 FQNEAQ (reference sequence). The ends were cut back, 3 bases at V and 1 base at J, with 16 bases in the middle. The CDR3 runs 16 residues. The CDR3 bases are TGTGCCAGCAGCTTGGGGTTTCACAGGGCGTCCTACGAGCAGTACTTC. Encoded protein: CASSLGFHRASYEQYF.